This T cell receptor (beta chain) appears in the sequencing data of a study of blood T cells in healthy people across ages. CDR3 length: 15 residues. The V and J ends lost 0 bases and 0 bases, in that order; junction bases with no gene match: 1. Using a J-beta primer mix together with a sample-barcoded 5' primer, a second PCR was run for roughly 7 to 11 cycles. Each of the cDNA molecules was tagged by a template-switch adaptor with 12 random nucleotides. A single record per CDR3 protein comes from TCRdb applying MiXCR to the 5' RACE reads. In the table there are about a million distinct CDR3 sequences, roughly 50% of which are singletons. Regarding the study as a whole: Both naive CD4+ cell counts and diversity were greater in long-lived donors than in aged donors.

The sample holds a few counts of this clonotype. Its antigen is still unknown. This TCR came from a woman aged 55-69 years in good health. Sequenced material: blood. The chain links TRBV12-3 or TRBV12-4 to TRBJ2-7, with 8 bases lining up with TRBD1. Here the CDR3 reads CASSLADRGSYEQYF. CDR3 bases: TGTGCCAGCAGTTTAGCCGACAGGGGCTCCTACGAGCAGTACTTC.